This T cell receptor beta chain was obtained from a study of blood T cell repertoires in COVID-19. Participants had their cohort set by participant-reported clinical history. V dropped 2 bases and J dropped 1 base, with 15 bases sitting between them. The CDR3 runs to 17 residues. Germline loops: CDR1 MDHEN, CDR2 SYDVKM. As originally analysed: The authors estimated nucleated cell counts from reference gene primer amplification. The method was immunoSEQ multiplex PCR; TCRdb's version includes in-frame clones alone and lacks a portion of them. D and trimming come from the DNA, and the V and J calls and clone size come from that table. The repertoire has hundreds of thousands of clones, 80% to 90% of them found once; the top ten carry 3% to 4%.

The material sequenced was PBMCs or T cells enriched from blood (not recorded which). The TCR was taken from a woman aged 40 to 50 with acute COVID-19. The chain has TRBV28 and TRBJ1-5; perhaps TRBD1 as D (6 bases). The CDR3: CASSLHIQGASNQPQHF. CDR3 nucleotide sequence: TGTGCCAGCAGTTTACATATACAGGGTGCGAGCAATCAGCCCCAGCATTTT.